This T cell receptor beta chain was obtained from a study of tumor-infiltrating lymphocytes in oesophageal squamous cell carcinoma. One entry per CDR3 protein, called by TCRdb with MiXCR from the PCR reads. The table shows around 12,000 distinct CDR3 sequences, with 55% occurring only once. There are many counts of this clonotype. Compared with germline, one end of the junction differs, possibly owing to a read error. The CDR3 contains 13 residues. Germline-derived CDR1 and CDR2 are SSHAT and FNYEAQ (reference sequence). This sequence originates from a female donor with esophageal squamous cell carcinoma. The material sequenced was esophageal tumor tissue. The J gene is TRBJ2-7, the V gene TRBV7-7; possible D gene TRBD1, 5 bases. DNA for the CDR3: TGTGCTAGCAGCCATGGGGCTTTCGGTGAGCAGTACTTC. Its translation is CASSHGAFGEQYF.